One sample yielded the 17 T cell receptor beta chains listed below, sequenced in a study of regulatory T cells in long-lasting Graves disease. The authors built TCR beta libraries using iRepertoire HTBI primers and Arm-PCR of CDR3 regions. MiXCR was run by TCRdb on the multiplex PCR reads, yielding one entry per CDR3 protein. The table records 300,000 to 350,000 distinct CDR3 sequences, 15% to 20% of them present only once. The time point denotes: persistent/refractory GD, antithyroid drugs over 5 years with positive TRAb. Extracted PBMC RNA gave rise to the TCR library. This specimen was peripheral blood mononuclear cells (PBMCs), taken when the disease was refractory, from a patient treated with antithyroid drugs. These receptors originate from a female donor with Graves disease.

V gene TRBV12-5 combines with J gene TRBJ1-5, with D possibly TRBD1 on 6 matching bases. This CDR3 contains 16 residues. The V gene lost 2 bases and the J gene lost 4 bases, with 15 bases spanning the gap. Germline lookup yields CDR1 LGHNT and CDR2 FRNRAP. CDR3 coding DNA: TGTGCTAGTGGTTTGTCACCCCGGGACACTAATCAGCCCCAGCATTTT. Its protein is CASGLSPRDTNQPQHF.

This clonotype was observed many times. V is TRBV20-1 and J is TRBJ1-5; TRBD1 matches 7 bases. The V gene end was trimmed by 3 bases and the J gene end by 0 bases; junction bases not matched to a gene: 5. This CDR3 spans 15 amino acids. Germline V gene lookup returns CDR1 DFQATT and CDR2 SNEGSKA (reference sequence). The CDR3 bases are TGCAGTGCTAGGGCCGGGACAGATAGCAATCAGCCCCAGCATTTT. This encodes CSARAGTDSNQPQHF.

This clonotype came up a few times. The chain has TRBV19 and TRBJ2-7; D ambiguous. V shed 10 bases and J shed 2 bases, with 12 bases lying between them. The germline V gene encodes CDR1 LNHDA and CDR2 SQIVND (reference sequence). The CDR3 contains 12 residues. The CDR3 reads CAIAHSPYEQYF. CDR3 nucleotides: TGTGCCATCGCCCACAGTCCCTACGAGCAGTACTTC.

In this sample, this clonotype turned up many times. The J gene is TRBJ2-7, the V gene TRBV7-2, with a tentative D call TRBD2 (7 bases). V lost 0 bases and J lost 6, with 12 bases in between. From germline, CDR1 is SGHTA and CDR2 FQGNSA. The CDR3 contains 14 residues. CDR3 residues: CASSLAGGPFEQYF. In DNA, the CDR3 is TGTGCCAGCAGCTTAGCGGGGGGGCCGTTCGAGCAGTACTTC. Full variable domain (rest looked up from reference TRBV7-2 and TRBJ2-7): GAGVSQSPSNKVTEKGKDVELRCDPISGHTALYWYRQSLGQGLEFLIYFQGNSAPDKSGLPSDRFSAERTGGSVSTLTIQRTQQEDSAVYLCASSLAGGPFEQYFGPGTRLTVT.

CDR3 loop: CSVEGRVRRNEQFF. The CDR3 region has the DNA TGCAGCGTTGAAGGCAGGGTCCGTCGCAATGAGCAGTTCTTC. The V and J genes are TRBV29-1 and TRBJ2-1; perhaps TRBD1 as D (5 bases). The V end was cut by 1 base, the J end by 6 bases, with 13 bases between. Germline lookup yields CDR1 SQVTM and CDR2 ANQGSEA. The CDR3 is 14 amino acids.

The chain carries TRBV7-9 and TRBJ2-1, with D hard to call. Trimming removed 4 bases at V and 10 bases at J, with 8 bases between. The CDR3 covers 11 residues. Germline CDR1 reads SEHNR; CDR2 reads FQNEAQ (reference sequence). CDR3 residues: CASSSSGEQFF. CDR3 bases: TGTGCCAGCAGCTCATCCGGGGAGCAGTTCTTC.

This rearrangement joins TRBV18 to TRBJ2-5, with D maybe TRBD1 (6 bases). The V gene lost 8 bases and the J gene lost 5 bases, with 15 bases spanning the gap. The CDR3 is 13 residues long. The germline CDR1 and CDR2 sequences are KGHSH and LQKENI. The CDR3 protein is CASATDRYETQYF. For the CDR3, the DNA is TGTGCCAGCGCCACGGACAGATACGAGACCCAGTACTTC.

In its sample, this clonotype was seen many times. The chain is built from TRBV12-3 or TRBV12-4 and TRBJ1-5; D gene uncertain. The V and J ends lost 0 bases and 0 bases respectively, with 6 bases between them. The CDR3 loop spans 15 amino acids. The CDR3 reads CASSLAPGSNQPQHF. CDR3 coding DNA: TGTGCCAGCAGTTTAGCGCCGGGTAGCAATCAGCCCCAGCATTTT.

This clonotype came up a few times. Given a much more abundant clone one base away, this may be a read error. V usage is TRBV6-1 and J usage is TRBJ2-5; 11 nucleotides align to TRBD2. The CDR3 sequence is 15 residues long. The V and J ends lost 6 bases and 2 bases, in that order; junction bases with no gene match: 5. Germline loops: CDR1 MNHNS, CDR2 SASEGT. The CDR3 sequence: CASSLAGGPQETQYF. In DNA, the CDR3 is TGTGCCAGCAGCTTAGCGGGGGGGCCACAAGAGACCCAGTACTTC.

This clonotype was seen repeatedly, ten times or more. The CDR3 loop reads CASSLISTEAFF. CDR3 nucleotide sequence: TGTGCCAGCAGCCTTATCTCCACTGAAGCTTTCTTT. The genes are TRBV2 and TRBJ1-1; D gene unclear. The germline V and J ends were trimmed by 6 bases and 4 bases, with 9 bases remaining between them. This CDR3 is built from 12 residues. Germline values: CDR1 SNHLY, CDR2 FYNNEI.

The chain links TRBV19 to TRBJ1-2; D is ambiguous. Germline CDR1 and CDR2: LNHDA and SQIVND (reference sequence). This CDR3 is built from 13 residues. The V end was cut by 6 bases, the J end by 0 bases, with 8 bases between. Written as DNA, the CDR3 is TGTGCCAGTAGCCAAGCCGCTAACTATGGCTACACCTTC. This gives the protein CASSQAANYGYTF. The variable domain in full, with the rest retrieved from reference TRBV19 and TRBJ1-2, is DGGITQSPKYLFRKEGQNVTLSCEQNLNHDAMYWYRQDPGQGLRLIYYSQIVNDFQKGDIAEGYSVSREKKESFPLTVTSAQKNPTAFYLCASSQAANYGYTFGSGTRLTVV.

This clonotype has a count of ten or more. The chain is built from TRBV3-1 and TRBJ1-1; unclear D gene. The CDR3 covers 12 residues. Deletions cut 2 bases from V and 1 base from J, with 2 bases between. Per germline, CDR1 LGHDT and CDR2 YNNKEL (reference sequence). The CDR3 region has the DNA TGTGCCAGCAGCCAACCGAACACTGAAGCTTTCTTT. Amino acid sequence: CASSQPNTEAFF.

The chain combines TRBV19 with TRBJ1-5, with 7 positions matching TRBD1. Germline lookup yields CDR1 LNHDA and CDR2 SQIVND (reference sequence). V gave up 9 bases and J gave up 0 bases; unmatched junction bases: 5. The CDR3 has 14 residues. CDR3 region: CASKGQHSNQPQHF. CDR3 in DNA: TGTGCCAGCAAGGGACAGCATAGCAATCAGCCCCAGCATTTT.

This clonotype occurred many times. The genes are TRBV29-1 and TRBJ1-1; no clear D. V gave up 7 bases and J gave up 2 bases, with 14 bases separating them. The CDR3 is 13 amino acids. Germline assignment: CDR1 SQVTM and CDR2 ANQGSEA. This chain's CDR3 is CSGGRSFNTEAFF. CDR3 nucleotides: TGCAGCGGTGGTAGGTCGTTTAACACTGAAGCTTTCTTT.

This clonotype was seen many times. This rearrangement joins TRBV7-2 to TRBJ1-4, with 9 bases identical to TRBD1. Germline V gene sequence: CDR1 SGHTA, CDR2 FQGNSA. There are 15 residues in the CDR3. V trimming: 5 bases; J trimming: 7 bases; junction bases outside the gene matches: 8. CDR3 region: CASSPGTGRIEKLFF. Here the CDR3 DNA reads TGTGCCAGCAGCCCCGGGACAGGGAGGATTGAAAAACTGTTTTTT.

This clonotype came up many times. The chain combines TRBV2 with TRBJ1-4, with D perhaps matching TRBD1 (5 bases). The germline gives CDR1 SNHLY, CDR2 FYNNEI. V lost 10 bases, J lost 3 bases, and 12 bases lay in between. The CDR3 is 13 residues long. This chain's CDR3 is CATRAWSNEKLFF. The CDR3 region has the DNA TGTGCCACCAGGGCCTGGTCTAATGAAAAACTGTTTTTT.

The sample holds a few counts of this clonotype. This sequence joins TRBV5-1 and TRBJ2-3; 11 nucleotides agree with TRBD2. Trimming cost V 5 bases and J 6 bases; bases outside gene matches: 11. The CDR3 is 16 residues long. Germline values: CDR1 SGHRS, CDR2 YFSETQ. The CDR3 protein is CASSLQTSGAPDTQYF. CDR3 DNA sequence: TGCGCCAGCAGTCTTCAGACTAGCGGGGCCCCTGATACGCAGTATTTT.